This TCR beta chain was captured in a study of blood T cell repertoires in COVID-19. The repertoire was sequenced with immunoSEQ multiplex PCR; TCRdb's copy has only in-frame clones and lacks some. The sample includes tens of thousands of clones, roughly 90% of them seen just once. The trim removed 6 bases at V and 3 bases at J, leaving 3 bases unmatched. The CDR3 runs 13 residues. In germline, CDR1 is SQVTM, CDR2 ANQGSEA. The chain has TRBV29-1 and TRBJ2-7; 12 bases line up with TRBD2. The receptor was derived from a man in his fifties or sixties with active or convalescent COVID-19. The sequencing sample was made of peripheral blood. CDR3 protein: CSVLAGGIYEQYF. The CDR3 DNA follows: TGCAGCGTGCTAGCGGGAGGGATCTACGAGCAGTACTTC.